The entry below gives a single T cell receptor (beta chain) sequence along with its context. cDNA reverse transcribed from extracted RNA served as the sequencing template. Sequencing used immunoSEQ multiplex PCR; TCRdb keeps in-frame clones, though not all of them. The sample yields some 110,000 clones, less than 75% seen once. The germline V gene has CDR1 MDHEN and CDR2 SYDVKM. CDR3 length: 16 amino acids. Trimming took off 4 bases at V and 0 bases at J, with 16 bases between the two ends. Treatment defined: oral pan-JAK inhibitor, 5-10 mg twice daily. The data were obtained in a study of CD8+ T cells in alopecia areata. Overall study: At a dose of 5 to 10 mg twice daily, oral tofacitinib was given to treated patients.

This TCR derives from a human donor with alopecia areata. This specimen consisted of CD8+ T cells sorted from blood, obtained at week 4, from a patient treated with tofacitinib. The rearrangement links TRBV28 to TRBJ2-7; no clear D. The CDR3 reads CASSSLVGISSYEQYF. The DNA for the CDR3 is TGTGCCAGCAGTTCCCTTGTGGGGATCAGCTCCTACGAGCAGTACTTC.